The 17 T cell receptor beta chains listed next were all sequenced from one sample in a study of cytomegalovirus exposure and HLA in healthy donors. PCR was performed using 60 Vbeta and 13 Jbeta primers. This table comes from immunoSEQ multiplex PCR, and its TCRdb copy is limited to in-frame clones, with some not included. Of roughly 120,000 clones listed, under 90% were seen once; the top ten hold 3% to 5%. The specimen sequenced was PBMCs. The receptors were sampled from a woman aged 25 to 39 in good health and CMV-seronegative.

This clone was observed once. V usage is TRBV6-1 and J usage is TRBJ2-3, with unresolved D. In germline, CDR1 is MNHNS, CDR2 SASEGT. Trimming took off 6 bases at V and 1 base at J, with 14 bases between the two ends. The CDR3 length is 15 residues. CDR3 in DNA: TGTGCCAGCAGACAGCTATCTTCGGGCACAGATACGCAGTATTTT. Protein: CASRQLSSGTDTQYF.

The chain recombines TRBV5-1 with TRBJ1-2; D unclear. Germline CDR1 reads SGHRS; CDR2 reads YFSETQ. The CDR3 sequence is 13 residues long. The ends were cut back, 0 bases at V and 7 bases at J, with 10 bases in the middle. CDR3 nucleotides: TGCGCCAGCAGCTTGGATCCCGGGTTTGGCTACACCTTC. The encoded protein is CASSLDPGFGYTF.

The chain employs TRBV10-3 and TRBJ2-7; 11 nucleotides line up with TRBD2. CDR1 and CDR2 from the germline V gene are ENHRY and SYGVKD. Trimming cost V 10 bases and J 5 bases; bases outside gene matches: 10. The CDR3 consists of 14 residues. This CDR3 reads CASLSGRAGDEQYF. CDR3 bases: TGTGCCAGCCTTAGCGGGAGGGCAGGCGACGAGCAGTACTTC.

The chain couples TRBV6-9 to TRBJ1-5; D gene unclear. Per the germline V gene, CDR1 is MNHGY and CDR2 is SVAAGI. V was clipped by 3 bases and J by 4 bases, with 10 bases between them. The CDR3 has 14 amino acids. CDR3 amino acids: CASSYPPGNQPQHF. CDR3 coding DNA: TGTGCCAGCAGTTACCCCCCCGGGAATCAGCCCCAGCATTTT.

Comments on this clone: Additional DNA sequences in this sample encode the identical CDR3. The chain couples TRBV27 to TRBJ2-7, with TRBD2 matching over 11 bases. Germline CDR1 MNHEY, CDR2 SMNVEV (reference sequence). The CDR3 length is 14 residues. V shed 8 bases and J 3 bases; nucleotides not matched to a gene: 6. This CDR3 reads CASSRGTSGYEQYF. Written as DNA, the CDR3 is TGTGCCAGCTCCCGAGGGACTAGCGGCTACGAGCAGTACTTC.

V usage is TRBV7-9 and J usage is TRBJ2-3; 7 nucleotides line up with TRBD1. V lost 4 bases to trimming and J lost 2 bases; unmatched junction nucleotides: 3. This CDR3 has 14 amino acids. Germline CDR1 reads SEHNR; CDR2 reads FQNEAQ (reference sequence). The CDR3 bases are TGTGCCAGCAGCTCCGGGACAGTCACAGATACGCAGTATTTT. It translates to CASSSGTVTDTQYF. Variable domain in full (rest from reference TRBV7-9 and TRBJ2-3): DTGVSQNPRHKITKRGQNVTFRCDPISEHNRLYWYRQTLGQGPEFLTYFQNEAQLEKSRLLSDRFSAERPKGSFSTLEIQRTEQGDSAMYLCASSSGTVTDTQYFGPGTRLTVL.

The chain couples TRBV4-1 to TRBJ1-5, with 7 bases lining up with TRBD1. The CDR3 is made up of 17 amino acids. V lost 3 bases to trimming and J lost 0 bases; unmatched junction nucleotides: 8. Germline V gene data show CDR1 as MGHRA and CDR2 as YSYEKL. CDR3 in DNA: TGCGCCAGCAGCCAGTCGGGACAGCCGGGTAGCAATCAGCCCCAGCATTTT. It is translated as CASSQSGQPGSNQPQHF.

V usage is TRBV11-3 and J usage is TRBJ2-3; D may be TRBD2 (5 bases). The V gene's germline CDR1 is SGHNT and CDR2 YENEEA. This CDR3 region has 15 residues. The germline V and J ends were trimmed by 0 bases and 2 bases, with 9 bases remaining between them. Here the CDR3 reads CASSLDRRYTDTQYF. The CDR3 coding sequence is TGTGCCAGCAGCTTAGATCGGAGGTACACAGATACGCAGTATTTT.

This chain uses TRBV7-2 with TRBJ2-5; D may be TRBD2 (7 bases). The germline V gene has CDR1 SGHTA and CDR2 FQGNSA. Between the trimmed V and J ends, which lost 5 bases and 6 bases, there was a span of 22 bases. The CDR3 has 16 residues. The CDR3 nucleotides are TGTGCCAGCAGCCCTAGCGGTTGGGGGGGCGTAAAGACCCAGTACTTC. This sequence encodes CASSPSGWGGVKTQYF.

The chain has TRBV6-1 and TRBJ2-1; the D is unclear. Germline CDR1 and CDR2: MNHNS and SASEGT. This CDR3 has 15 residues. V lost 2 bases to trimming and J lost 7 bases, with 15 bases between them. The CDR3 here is CASSEPSVTLNEQFF. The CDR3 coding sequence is TGTGCCAGCAGTGAACCGAGCGTGACCCTAAATGAGCAGTTCTTC.

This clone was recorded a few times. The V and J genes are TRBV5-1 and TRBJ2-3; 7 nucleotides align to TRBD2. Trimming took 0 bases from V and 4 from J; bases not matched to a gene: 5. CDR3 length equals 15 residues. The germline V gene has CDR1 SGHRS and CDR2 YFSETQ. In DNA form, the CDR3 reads TGCGCCAGCAGCTTGGGAAGTCTAGCGGCAGATACGCAGTATTTT. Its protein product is CASSLGSLAADTQYF.

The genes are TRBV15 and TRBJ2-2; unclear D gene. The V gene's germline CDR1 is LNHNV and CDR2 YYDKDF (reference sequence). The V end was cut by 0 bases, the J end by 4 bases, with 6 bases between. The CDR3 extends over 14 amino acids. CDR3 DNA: TGTGCCACCAGCAGAGATTTCGGCACCGGGGAGCTGTTTTTT. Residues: CATSRDFGTGELFF. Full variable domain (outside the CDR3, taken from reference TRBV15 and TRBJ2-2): DAMVIQNPRYQVTQFGKPVTLSCSQTLNHNVMYWYQQKSSQAPKLLFHYYDKDFNNEADTPDNFQSRRPNTSFCFLDIRSPGLGDTAMYLCATSRDFGTGELFFGEGSRLTVL.

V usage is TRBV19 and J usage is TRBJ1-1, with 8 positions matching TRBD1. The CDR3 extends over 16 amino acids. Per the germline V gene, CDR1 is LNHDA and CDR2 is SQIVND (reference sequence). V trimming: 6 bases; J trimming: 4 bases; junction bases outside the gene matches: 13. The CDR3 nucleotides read TGTGCCAGTAGCTCACTAGGACAGGGAACCGGCACTGAAGCTTTCTTT. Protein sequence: CASSSLGQGTGTEAFF.

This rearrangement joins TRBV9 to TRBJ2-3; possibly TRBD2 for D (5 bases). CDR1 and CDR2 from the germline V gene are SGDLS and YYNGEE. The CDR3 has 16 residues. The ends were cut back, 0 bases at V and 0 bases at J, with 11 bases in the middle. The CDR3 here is CASSVDGSGSTDTQYF. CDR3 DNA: TGTGCCAGCAGCGTAGATGGAAGCGGTAGCACAGATACGCAGTATTTT. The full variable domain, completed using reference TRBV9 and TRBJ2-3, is DSGVTQTPKHLITATGQRVTLRCSPRSGDLSVYWYQQSLDQGLQFLIQYYNGEERAKGNILERFSAQQFPDLHSELNLSSLELGDSALYFCASSVDGSGSTDTQYFGPGTRLTVL.

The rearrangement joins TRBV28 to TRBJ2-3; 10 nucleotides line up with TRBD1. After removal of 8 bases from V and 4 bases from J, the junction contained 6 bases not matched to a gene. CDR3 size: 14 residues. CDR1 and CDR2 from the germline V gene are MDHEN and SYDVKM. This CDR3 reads CASGLTGGPDTQYF. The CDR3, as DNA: TGTGCCAGCGGGCTGACAGGGGGCCCAGATACGCAGTATTTT. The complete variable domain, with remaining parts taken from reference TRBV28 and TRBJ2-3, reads DVKVTQSSRYLVKRTGEKVFLECVQDMDHENMFWYRQDPGLGLRLIYFSYDVKMKEKGDIPEGYSVSREKKERFSLILESASTNQTSMYLCASGLTGGPDTQYFGPGTRLTVL.

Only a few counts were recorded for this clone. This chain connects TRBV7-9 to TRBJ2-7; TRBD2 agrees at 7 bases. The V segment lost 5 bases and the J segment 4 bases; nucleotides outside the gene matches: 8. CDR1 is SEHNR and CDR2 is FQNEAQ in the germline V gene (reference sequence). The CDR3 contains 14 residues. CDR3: CASSAGTIGYEQYF. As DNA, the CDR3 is TGTGCCAGCAGCGCCGGGACTATCGGGTACGAGCAGTACTTC. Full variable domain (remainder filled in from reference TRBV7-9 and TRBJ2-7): DTGVSQNPRHKITKRGQNVTFRCDPISEHNRLYWYRQTLGQGPEFLTYFQNEAQLEKSRLLSDRFSAERPKGSFSTLEIQRTEQGDSAMYLCASSAGTIGYEQYFGPGTRLTVT.

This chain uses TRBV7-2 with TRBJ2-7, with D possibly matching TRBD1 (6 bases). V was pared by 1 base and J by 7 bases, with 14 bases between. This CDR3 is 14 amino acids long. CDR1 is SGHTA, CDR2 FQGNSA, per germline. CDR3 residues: CASSLEGRGEEQYF. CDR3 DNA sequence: TGTGCCAGCAGCTTAGAGGGCAGGGGAGAAGAGCAGTACTTC.